The 17 T cell receptor beta chains below all came from one sample that was sequenced in a study of immune cell composition in non-small cell lung cancer. Measured with immunoSEQ multiplex PCR; TCRdb has only the in-frame clones, and not every one. The sample yields about 7,600 clones, just under 80% seen once. The sample taken for sequencing was lung tumor tissue. The origin of the receptors is a human donor with non-small cell lung cancer.

A single count supports this clone. This rearrangement joins TRBV4-2 to TRBJ1-1, with 7 nucleotides matching TRBD1. The CDR3 runs to 16 residues. J was trimmed by 1 base and V by 5 bases; bases with no gene match: 10. Looked up from germline, CDR1 is LGHNA and CDR2 is YNFKEQ. Written as DNA, the CDR3 is TGTGCCAGCAGCTTTGACAGGGACCTCTCGAACACTGAAGCTTTCTTT. Translation: CASSFDRDLSNTEAFF.

J is TRBJ1-1 and V is TRBV7-9; 7 bases align to TRBD1. CDR1 and CDR2 from the germline V gene are SEHNR and FQNEAQ (reference sequence). This CDR3 is built from 12 residues. V lost 3 bases to trimming and J lost 7 bases; unmatched junction nucleotides: 2. The CDR3 nucleotides are TGTGCCAGCAGCTTTTACAGGGGTGAAGCTTTCTTT. Translation gives CASSFYRGEAFF.

V is TRBV2 and J is TRBJ1-2; TRBD1 aligns across 9 bases. The trim removed 7 bases at V and 4 bases at J, leaving 10 bases unmatched. The CDR3 totals 15 residues. CDR1 and CDR2 from the germline V gene are SNHLY and FYNNEI. CDR3 sequence reads: CASNRGGQGVYGYTF. CDR3 coding DNA: TGTGCCAGCAACCGAGGGGGACAGGGCGTCTATGGCTACACCTTC.

This rearrangement joins TRBV7-2 to TRBJ1-1, with TRBD1 matching 7 bases. This CDR3 comprises 15 residues. V was clipped by 1 base and J by 6 bases; unmatched bases: 8. Germline V lookup: CDR1 SGHTA, CDR2 FQGNSA. The CDR3 DNA follows: TGTGCCAGCAGCTTAGAAGTAGGGGGCTGGGCTGAAGCTTTCTTT. Translating gives CASSLEVGGWAEAFF.

The chain uses TRBV28 and TRBJ2-5, with no clear D. The germline CDR1 and CDR2 sequences are MDHEN and SYDVKM. This CDR3 spans 15 amino acids. V lost 7 bases and J 1 base, leaving 16 bases between the germline ends. The CDR3: CASTLNQVSQETQYF. The CDR3 DNA reads as TGTGCCAGCACCCTAAACCAGGTTTCCCAAGAGACCCAGTACTTC.

The chain is built from TRBV10-3 and TRBJ2-7; 8 bases agree with TRBD1. The V segment lost 4 bases and the J segment 0 bases; nucleotides outside the gene matches: 5. The CDR3 covers 15 residues. CDR1 and CDR2 from the germline V gene are ENHRY and SYGVKD. CDR3 sequence: CAISGEQGASYEQYF. CDR3 nucleotide sequence: TGTGCCATCAGTGGGGAGCAGGGGGCCTCCTACGAGCAGTACTTC.

This clone was counted between two and nine times. The chain employs TRBV6-4 and TRBJ2-5, with TRBD2 identical over 11 bases. Germline V gene data show CDR1 as MRHNA and CDR2 as SNTAGT. After removal of 3 bases from V and 5 bases from J, the junction contained 5 bases not matched to a gene. The CDR3 is 15 residues long. The DNA for the CDR3 is TGTGCCAGCAGTGAAGTAGCGGGGGGGCCTGAGACCCAGTACTTC. It translates to CASSEVAGGPETQYF.

The CDR3 spells CASSQGQGGGYTF. CDR3 coding DNA: TGTGCCAGCAGCCAGGGACAGGGAGGTGGCTACACCTTC. The rearrangement links TRBV7-3 to TRBJ1-2; 9 nucleotides align to TRBD1. Germline V CDR1 and CDR2: SGHTA, FQGTGA. This CDR3 has 13 residues. V shed 5 bases and J 7 bases; nucleotides not matched to a gene: 5.

This clone was observed once. The chain employs TRBV30 and TRBJ2-3; TRBD1 agrees at 7 bases. V was pared by 0 bases and J by 2 bases, with 8 bases of the junction left unmatched. The CDR3 runs 16 residues. Germline V CDR1 and CDR2: GTSNPN, SVGIG (reference sequence). CDR3 amino acids: CAWSVDLTGPTDTQYF. CDR3 in DNA: TGTGCCTGGAGTGTAGATTTGACAGGGCCCACAGATACGCAGTATTTT.

The CDR3 here is CASSLEAYSPLHF. CDR3 DNA: TGTGCCAGCAGCCTAGAGGCTTATTCACCCCTCCACTTT. This chain links TRBV7-2 with TRBJ1-6; D uncertain. Germline V gene lookup returns CDR1 SGHTA and CDR2 FQGNSA. V dropped 5 bases and J dropped 8 bases, with 10 bases sitting between them. The CDR3 totals 13 residues.

This clone came up a few times. J is TRBJ1-2 and V is TRBV7-2; D is ambiguous. V dropped 4 bases and J dropped 5 bases, with 5 bases sitting between them. The length of the CDR3 is 11 residues. Looked up from germline, CDR1 is SGHTA and CDR2 is FQGNSA. The CDR3 loop reads CASSWLYGYTF. The DNA for the CDR3 is TGTGCCAGCAGCTGGTTGTATGGCTACACCTTC.

This clone is large. This chain uses TRBV4-1 with TRBJ1-5, with D possibly TRBD1 on 5 matching bases. This CDR3 comprises 19 residues. Trimming took 0 bases from V and 2 from J, leaving 20 bases between them. The germline V gene encodes CDR1 MGHRA and CDR2 YSYEKL. CDR3 nucleotides: TGCGCCAGCAGCCAAGATCGCGCGCGTGGGGGACTTGGCAATCAGCCCCAGCATTTT. It codes for CASSQDRARGGLGNQPQHF.

This clone is a singleton in its sample. The V call is TRBV11-2, the J call TRBJ1-1, with D possibly TRBD1 on 5 matching bases. The CDR3 spans 16 residues. Germline V gives CDR1 SGHAT, CDR2 FQNNGV. V gave up 5 bases and J gave up 7 bases, with 23 bases separating them. The DNA for the CDR3 is TGTGCCAGCAGCCCACGGGGGGGATTGGCCCCTGGTGAAGCTTTCTTT. It is translated as CASSPRGGLAPGEAFF.

The gene calls are TRBV7-3 and TRBJ1-1; D possibly corresponds to TRBD1 (5 bases). V lost 1 base to trimming and J lost 3 bases, with 12 bases between them. Germline V gives CDR1 SGHTA, CDR2 FQGTGA. The CDR3 runs to 15 residues. The CDR3 bases are TGTGCCAGCAGCTTAAGGGGCGCCTTGGACACTGAAGCTTTCTTT. It specifies CASSLRGALDTEAFF.

The V and J genes are TRBV5-5 and TRBJ1-5; D might be TRBD1 (5 bases). Germline CDR1 reads SGHKS; CDR2 reads YYEKEE (reference sequence). This CDR3 has 15 amino acids. The V end lost 2 bases, the J end lost 4 bases, and 13 bases lay between the germline ends. CDR3 DNA sequence: TGTGCCAGCAGCTTAGTAGGGGCCGAGAATCAGCCCCAGCATTTT. Translating gives CASSLVGAENQPQHF.

This chain uses TRBV7-3 with TRBJ2-1; 10 bases map to TRBD2. The CDR3 loop spans 15 amino acids. CDR1 is SGHTA, CDR2 FQGTGA, per germline. V gave up 2 bases and J gave up 6 bases; unmatched junction bases: 4. CDR3: CASSLVLAGANEQFF. The DNA of the CDR3 is TGTGCCAGCAGCTTAGTGCTAGCGGGGGCCAATGAGCAGTTCTTC.

The chain combines TRBV28 with TRBJ1-6; possible D gene TRBD1, 6 bases. V gave up 5 bases and J gave up 7 bases, with 15 bases separating them. The CDR3 length is 15 residues. Germline lookup yields CDR1 MDHEN and CDR2 SYDVKM. The CDR3 region has the DNA TGTGCCAGCAGTCAACGGGGGGGCTGGAATTCACCCCTCCACTTT. Translation: CASSQRGGWNSPLHF.